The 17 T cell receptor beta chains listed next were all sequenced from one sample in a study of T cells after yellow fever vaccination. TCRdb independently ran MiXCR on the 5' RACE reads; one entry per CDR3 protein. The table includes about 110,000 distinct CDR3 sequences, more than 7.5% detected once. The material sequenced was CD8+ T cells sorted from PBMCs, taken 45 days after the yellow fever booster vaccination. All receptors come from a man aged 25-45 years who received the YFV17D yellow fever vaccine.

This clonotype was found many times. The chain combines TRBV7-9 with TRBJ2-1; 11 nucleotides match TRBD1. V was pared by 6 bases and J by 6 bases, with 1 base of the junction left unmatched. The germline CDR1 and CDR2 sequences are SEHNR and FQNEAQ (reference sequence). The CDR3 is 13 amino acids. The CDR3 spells CASRGTGGNEQFF. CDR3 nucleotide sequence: TGTGCCAGCAGAGGGACAGGGGGCAATGAGCAGTTCTTC.

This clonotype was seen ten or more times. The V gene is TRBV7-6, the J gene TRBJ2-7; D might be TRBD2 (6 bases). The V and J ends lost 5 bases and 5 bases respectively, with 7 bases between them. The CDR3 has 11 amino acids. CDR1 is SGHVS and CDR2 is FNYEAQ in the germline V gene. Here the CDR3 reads CASSGGHEQYF. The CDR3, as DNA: TGTGCCAGCAGCGGAGGGCACGAGCAGTACTTC.

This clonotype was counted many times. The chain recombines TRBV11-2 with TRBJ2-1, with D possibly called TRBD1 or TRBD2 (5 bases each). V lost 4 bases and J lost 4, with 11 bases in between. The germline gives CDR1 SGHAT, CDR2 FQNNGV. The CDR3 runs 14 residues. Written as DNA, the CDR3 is TGTGCCAGCAGCTCCCGGGACGGTTACAATGAGCAGTTCTTC. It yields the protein CASSSRDGYNEQFF.

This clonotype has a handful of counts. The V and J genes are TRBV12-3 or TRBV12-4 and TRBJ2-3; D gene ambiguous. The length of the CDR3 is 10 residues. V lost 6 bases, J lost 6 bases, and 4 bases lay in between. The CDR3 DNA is TGTGCCAGCAGGGCCGATACGCAGTATTTT. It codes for CASRADTQYF.

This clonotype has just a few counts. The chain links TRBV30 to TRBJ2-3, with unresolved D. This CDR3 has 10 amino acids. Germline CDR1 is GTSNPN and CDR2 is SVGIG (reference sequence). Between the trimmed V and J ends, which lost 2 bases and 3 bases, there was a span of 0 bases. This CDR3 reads CAWSTDTQYF. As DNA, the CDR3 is TGTGCCTGGAGTACAGATACGCAGTATTTT.

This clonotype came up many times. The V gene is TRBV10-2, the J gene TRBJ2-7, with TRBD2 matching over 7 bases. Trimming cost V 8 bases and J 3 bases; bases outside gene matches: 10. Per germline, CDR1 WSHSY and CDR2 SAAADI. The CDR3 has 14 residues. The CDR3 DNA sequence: TGCGCCAGCGCCCTTGGCGGGAGCAACTACGAGCAGTACTTC. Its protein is CASALGGSNYEQYF.

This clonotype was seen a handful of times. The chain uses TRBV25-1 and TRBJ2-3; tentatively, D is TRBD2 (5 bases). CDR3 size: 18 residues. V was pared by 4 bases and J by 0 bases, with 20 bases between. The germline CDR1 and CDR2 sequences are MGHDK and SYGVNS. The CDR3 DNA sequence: TGTGCCAGCAGTGTAGGGTTTCAGCGGACGACTAGCACAGATACGCAGTATTTT. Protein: CASSVGFQRTTSTDTQYF.

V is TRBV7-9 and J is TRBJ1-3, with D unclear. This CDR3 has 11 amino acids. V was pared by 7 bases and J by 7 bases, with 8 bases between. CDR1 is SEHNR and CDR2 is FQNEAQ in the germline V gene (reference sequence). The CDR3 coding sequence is TGTGCCAGCAAAATAGCGAACACCATATATTTT. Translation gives CASKIANTIYF.

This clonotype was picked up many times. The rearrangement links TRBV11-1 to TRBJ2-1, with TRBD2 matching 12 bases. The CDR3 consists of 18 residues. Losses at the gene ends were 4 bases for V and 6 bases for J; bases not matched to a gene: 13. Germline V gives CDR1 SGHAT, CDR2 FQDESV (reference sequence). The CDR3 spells CASSSGLAGERWGNEQFF. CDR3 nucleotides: TGTGCCAGCAGCTCGGGACTAGCGGGCGAGAGATGGGGCAATGAGCAGTTCTTC.

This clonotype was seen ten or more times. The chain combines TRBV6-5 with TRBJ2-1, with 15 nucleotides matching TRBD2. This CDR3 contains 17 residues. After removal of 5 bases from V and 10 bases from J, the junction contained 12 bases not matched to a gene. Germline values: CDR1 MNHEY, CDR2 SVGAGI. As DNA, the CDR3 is TGTGCCAGCAGTCCCCGGGGGGGACTAGCGGGAGGTTGGGAGCAGTTCTTC. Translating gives CASSPRGGLAGGWEQFF.

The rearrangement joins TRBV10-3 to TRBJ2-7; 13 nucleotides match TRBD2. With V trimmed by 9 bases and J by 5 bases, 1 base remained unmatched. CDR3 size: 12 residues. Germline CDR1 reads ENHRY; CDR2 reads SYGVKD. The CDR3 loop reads CAMGTSGNEQYF. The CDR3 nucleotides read TGTGCCATGGGGACTAGCGGGAACGAGCAGTACTTC.

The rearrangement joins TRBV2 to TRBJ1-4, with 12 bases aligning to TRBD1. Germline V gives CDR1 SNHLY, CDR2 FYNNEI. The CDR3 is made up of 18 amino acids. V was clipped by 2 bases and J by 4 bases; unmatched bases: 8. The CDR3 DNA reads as TGTGCCAGCAGTGAAATCGGGACAGGGGGCGTTGGTAATGAAAAACTGTTTTTT. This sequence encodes CASSEIGTGGVGNEKLFF.

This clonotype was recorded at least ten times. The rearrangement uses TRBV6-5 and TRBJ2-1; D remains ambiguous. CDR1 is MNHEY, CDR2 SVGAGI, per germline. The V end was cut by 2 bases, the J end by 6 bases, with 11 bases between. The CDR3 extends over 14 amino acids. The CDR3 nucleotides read TGTGCCAGCAGTTACGCGTCACCGGGCAATGAGCAGTTCTTC. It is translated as CASSYASPGNEQFF.

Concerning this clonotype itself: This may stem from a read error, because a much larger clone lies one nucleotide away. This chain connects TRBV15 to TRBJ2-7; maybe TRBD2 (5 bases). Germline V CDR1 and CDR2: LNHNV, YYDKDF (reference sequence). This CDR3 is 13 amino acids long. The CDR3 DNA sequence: TGTGCCATCAGCAGAGAGGGTTCCTACGAGCAGTACTTC. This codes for CAISREGSYEQYF.

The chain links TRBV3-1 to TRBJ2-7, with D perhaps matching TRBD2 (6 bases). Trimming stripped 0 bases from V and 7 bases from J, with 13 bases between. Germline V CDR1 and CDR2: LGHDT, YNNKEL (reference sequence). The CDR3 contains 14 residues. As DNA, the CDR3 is TGTGCCAGCAGCCAAGATTCCCCCGCGGGGGAGCAGTACTTC. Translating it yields CASSQDSPAGEQYF.

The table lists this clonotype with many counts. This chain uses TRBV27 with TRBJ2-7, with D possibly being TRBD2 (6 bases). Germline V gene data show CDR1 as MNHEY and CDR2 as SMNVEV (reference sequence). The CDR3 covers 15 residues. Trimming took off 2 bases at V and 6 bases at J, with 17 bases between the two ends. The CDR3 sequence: CASSLSGLPLPEQYF. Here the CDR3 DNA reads TGTGCCAGCAGTTTAAGTGGACTACCCCTCCCCGAGCAGTACTTC.

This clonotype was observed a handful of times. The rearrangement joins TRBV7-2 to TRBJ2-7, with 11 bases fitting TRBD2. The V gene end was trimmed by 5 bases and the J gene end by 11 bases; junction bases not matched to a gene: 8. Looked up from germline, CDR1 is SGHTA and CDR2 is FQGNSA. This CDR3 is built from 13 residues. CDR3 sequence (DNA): TGTGCCAGCAGCCTTGGAACTAGCGGGGGAAAGTACTTC. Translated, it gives CASSLGTSGGKYF.